In its sample, the clone carrying this T cell receptor beta chain was seen once. As for time point: before trial treatment. First-strand cDNA relied on TRAV- and TRBV-specific primers spanning alpha and beta chains. The authors ran about 21 PCR cycles to amplify TCRs with a constant-region primer and V-primer adapter. TCRdb recomputed calls from the reads with MiXCR, one row per CDR3 protein. The sample has approximately 90,000 distinct CDR3 sequences; 15% to 20% are singletons. This entry belongs to a study of low-dose radiotherapy and immunotherapy resistance in tumors. Study background: Doses of 0.5 Gy per fraction every 2 weeks, totaling 6.5 Gy, went to Cohort 1.

The CDR3 contains 14 residues. V was trimmed by 4 bases and J by 9 bases, leaving 16 bases between them. Germline CDR1 is MDHEN and CDR2 is SYDVKM. The material sequenced was PBMCs, taken before treatment. The rearrangement uses TRBV28 and TRBJ1-5; D is unclear. The sequence derives from a male donor with prostate cancer. CDR3 loop: CASSSNDRAGPQHF. In DNA, the CDR3 is TGTGCCAGCAGTTCCAACGACCGAGCGGGGCCCCAGCATTTT. Together with reference TRBV28 and TRBJ1-5, the CDR3 gives the full variable domain: DVKVTQSSRYLVKRTGEKVFLECVQDMDHENMFWYRQDPGLGLRLIYFSYDVKMKEKGDIPEGYSVSREKKERFSLILESASTNQTSMYLCASSSNDRAGPQHFGDGTRLSIL.